This TCR beta chain was sequenced for a study of Ad26.COV2.S vaccination and SARS-CoV-2 variants. This table comes from immunoSEQ multiplex PCR, and its TCRdb copy is limited to in-frame clones, with some not included. The repertoire holds 400,000 to 500,000 clones, with 80% to 90% as singletons. Germline V gene sequence: CDR1 SGDLS, CDR2 YYNGEE. J gave up 5 bases and V 1 base, and 3 bases lay outside the gene matches. CDR3 length equals 14 residues. Treatment noted: 15 to 20 received Ad26.COV2.S at low or high dose, single or two shots; roughly five received placebo; per-sample allocation not given. Sampling was performed 63 days after the first vaccine or placebo injection. Aged 18-55 years, donor was enrolled in Boston in 2020. Study-level findings and limits: The TCR-based breadth and depth measures might underestimate overall T cell responses. Spike-specific responses of CD8+ and CD4+ T cells were reported to display substantial breadth after vaccination.

Comment on this clone: Its antigen remains unidentified.

This clonotype originated in a person between 18 and 65 years old who received the Ad26.COV2.S COVID-19 vaccine or a placebo. The material sequenced was peripheral blood, taken in a trial of Ad26.COV2.S vaccine versus placebo. The chain uses TRBV9 and TRBJ2-1; TRBD2 agrees at 7 bases. CDR3 residues: CASSVTSENNEQFF. CDR3 bases: TGTGCCAGCAGCGTAACTAGCGAGAACAATGAGCAGTTCTTC.